This is a list of T cell receptor beta chains from one sample in a study of cytomegalovirus exposure and HLA in healthy donors. Assay: immunoSEQ multiplex PCR; the TCRdb copy retains only in-frame clones and omits some. The sample has about 64,000 clones; 85% to 90% are singletons. The sequenced sample was PBMCs. These receptors all stem from a female donor in good health and CMV-seronegative. Each CDR3 is given with its conserved first and last residue. The D gene is left open where the match is weak. A row's size may be missing; if present it is once, few, many or a size class.

D,V,J,size,DNA,CDR3
-,TRBV12-5,TRBJ1-1,-,TGTGCTAGTTCGCAGGGTTTGAACACTGAAGCTTTCTTT,CASSQGLNTEAFF
-,TRBV10-3,TRBJ2-7,-,TGTGCCATCAGTGCCACAAAGACCTACGAGCAGTACTTC,CAISATKTYEQYF
-,TRBV28,TRBJ1-5,-,TGTGCCAGCAGACACAACAGCCACAATCAGCCCCAGCATTTT,CASRHNSHNQPQHF
TRBD2,TRBV5-4,TRBJ2-7,-,TGTGCCATTCCTCTAGCGGGAGAGGGGAACGAGCAGTACTTC,CAIPLAGEGNEQYF
-,TRBV28,TRBJ2-5,-,TGTGCCAGCAGCACAGGGGGGGAAGAGACCCAGTACTTC,CASSTGGEETQYF
TRBD1,TRBV25-1,TRBJ2-7,-,TGTGCCAGCAGAGGACAGGGAGGCCTCGGCGAGCAGTACTTC,CASRGQGGLGEQYF
TRBD1,TRBV5-1,TRBJ1-2,-,TGCGCCAGCAGCTTCGGGACAGGGCTTAACTATGGCTACACCTTC,CASSFGTGLNYGYTF
TRBD1,TRBV6-5,TRBJ1-1,-,TGTGCCAGCAGTTACTGGGACAGGGATAACACTGAAGCTTTCTTT,CASSYWDRDNTEAFF
-,TRBV4-1,TRBJ1-5,-,TGCGCCAGCAGCCAGAACAGGGTCACTCAGCCCCAGCATTTT,CASSQNRVTQPQHF
TRBD2,TRBV11-1,TRBJ2-2,-,TGTGCCAGCAGCTTAATGCCTAGCGGATACACCGGGGAGCTGTTTTTT,CASSLMPSGYTGELFF
TRBD1,TRBV5-7,TRBJ1-4,-,TGTGCCAGCAGCTTGGCACCGGGACAGCTGAATGAAAAACTGTTTTTT,CASSLAPGQLNEKLFF
TRBD1,TRBV7-3,TRBJ1-5,-,TGTGCCAGCAGCTCGGACAGGAATCAGCCCCAGCATTTT,CASSSDRNQPQHF
-,TRBV11-2,TRBJ1-3,-,TGTGCCAGCGCAGTTCATCTAGCTGGAAACACCATATATTTT,CASAVHLAGNTIYF
-,TRBV9,TRBJ2-1,-,TGTGCCAGCAGCGTAGGATTTCTAGGATCGGGAGACAATGAGCAGTTCTTC,CASSVGFLGSGDNEQFF
-,TRBV7-3,TRBJ1-1,-,TGTGCCAGCAGCTTAACGGGGGGTAACACTGAAGCTTTCTTT,CASSLTGGNTEAFF
-,TRBV5-4,TRBJ2-7,once,TGTGCCAGCAGCTTGGGGCAGTTTCCCTCCTACGAGCAGTACTTC,CASSLGQFPSYEQYF
-,TRBV6-5,TRBJ1-2,-,TGTGCCAGCAGTCCCTGGGGGGACGGCTCCTATGGCTACACCTTC,CASSPWGDGSYGYTF
TRBD1,TRBV4-1,TRBJ2-5,-,TGCGCCAGCAGCCGCATTTGGACAGGGCAAGAGACCCAGTACTTC,CASSRIWTGQETQYF
TRBD2,TRBV9,TRBJ2-5,-,TGTGCCAGCAGCGGAGCGGGGAACCAAGAGACCCAGTACTTC,CASSGAGNQETQYF
TRBD1,TRBV7-2,TRBJ1-1,few,TGTGCCAGCAGCTTAGTGGGACAGGGGGCGCGGAACACTGAAGCTTTCTTT,CASSLVGQGARNTEAFF
TRBD2,TRBV6-1,TRBJ2-3,-,TGTGCCAGCAGTGTTTCTAGCGGCGTTCCGGATACGCAGTATTTT,CASSVSSGVPDTQYF
-,TRBV15,TRBJ2-1,-,TGTGCCACCAGCAGATCCGGGAGTCTGGATGAGCAGTTCTTC,CATSRSGSLDEQFF
TRBD1,TRBV7-9,TRBJ2-7,once,TGTGCCAGCAGCTTAATTCCGGGACAGGAATCCTACGAGCAGTACTTC,CASSLIPGQESYEQYF
TRBD2,TRBV19,TRBJ2-1,few,TGTGCCAGTAGTATAGCGGCTAGCGGGGGGGCCTACAATGAGCAGTTCTTC,CASSIAASGGAYNEQFF
TRBD2,TRBV30,TRBJ2-5,-,TGTGCCTGGAGTGTACGAACTAGCGGGGTATACCAAGAGACCCAGTACTTC,CAWSVRTSGVYQETQYF
TRBD2,TRBV7-3,TRBJ2-1,-,TGTGCCAGCAGCAGCACCGGGACTACTCACAATGAGCAGTTCTTC,CASSSTGTTHNEQFF
TRBD1,TRBV19,TRBJ2-7,-,TGTGCCAGTAGTACCGGGACAGGGGGCGAGCAGTACTTC,CASSTGTGGEQYF
TRBD2,TRBV6-1,TRBJ2-1,-,TGTGCCAGCACCGGGACTAGCGGCTCCTACAATGAGCAGTTCTTC,CASTGTSGSYNEQFF
TRBD1,TRBV19,TRBJ1-1,-,TGTGCCAGTAGTAGGACAGGGGGCCTGTGGAACACTGAAGCTTTCTTT,CASSRTGGLWNTEAFF
TRBD1,TRBV14,TRBJ2-6,once,TGTGCCAGCAGCCACTTGACAGGGGGCGGTGGGGCCAACGTCCTGACTTTC,CASSHLTGGGGANVLTF
TRBD2,TRBV9,TRBJ2-5,-,TGTGCCAGCAGCGTAGTGGGACTAGCGGGGCCACAAGAGACCCAGTACTTC,CASSVVGLAGPQETQYF
TRBD1,TRBV4-2,TRBJ2-7,-,TGTGCCAGCAGCCAGAACAGGGGGTCCTTGTACGAGCAGTACTTC,CASSQNRGSLYEQYF
-,TRBV19,TRBJ1-3,-,TGTGCCAGTAGTAACTCCCCGACCATATATTTT,CASSNSPTIYF
-,TRBV19,TRBJ2-1,few,TGTGCCACCGGCGGGGACTTATCCTCCTACAATGAGCAGTTCTTC,CATGGDLSSYNEQFF
TRBD2,TRBV9,TRBJ2-1,-,TGTGCCAGCAGCGTGGGGCCAAAGGGACTAGCGGGAGCTAGCTCCTACAATGAGCAGTTCTTC,CASSVGPKGLAGASSYNEQFF
TRBD1,TRBV7-7,TRBJ2-2,-,TGTGCTAGCAGCAAGGACAGGGGCGTGACCGGGGAGCTGTTTTTT,CASSKDRGVTGELFF
TRBD1,TRBV28,TRBJ1-2,-,TGTGCCAGCAGTCAAGACAGGGGGGGTTCTAACTATGGCTACACCTTC,CASSQDRGGSNYGYTF
-,TRBV10-2,TRBJ1-5,-,TGCGCCAGCAGGAGGGTCGAGGGCAATCAGCCCCAGCATTTT,CASRRVEGNQPQHF
-,TRBV28,TRBJ1-5,-,TGTGCCACCCGTGGTGAAGCAGGGTACAGGCCCCAGCATTTT,CATRGEAGYRPQHF
TRBD1,TRBV6-1,TRBJ1-2,-,TGTGCCAGCAGTGAAAGGGACAGCGGTGGGGGCTACACCTTC,CASSERDSGGGYTF
TRBD2,TRBV18,TRBJ2-3,few,TGTGCCAGCTCCCCGGGACTAGCGGAAATCGATACGCAGTATTTT,CASSPGLAEIDTQYF
TRBD1,TRBV7-2,TRBJ2-3,-,TGTGCCAGCAGCAGAACAGGGGAATGGGCAGATACGCAGTATTTT,CASSRTGEWADTQYF
-,TRBV27,TRBJ2-7,-,TGTGCCAGCAGTTTATTCCCGGACCACAGGGACGAGCAGTACTTC,CASSLFPDHRDEQYF
TRBD1,TRBV19,TRBJ2-5,-,TGTGCCAGTAGCTTGATGACAGGGGGACGGGAGACCCAGTACTTC,CASSLMTGGRETQYF
TRBD1,TRBV27,TRBJ1-2,-,TGTGCCAGCAGTCCTAGACAGGGCGTGAGGGGCTACACCTTC,CASSPRQGVRGYTF
-,TRBV29-1,TRBJ2-7,-,TGCAGCGGTCGGGGAACAGTCCGGGGAGACCTCCCCCACGAGCAGTACTTC,CSGRGTVRGDLPHEQYF
-,TRBV7-9,TRBJ2-7,-,TGTGCCAGCAGCTTAGTCGGGAGTTACTACGAGCAGTACTTC,CASSLVGSYYEQYF
TRBD1,TRBV18,TRBJ2-7,few,TGTGCCAGCTCACAGGACAGGGCTGGTGAGCAGTACTTC,CASSQDRAGEQYF
TRBD2,TRBV7-9,TRBJ2-7,-,TGTGCCTATACCCTAGCGGGACACTCCTACGAGCAGTACTTC,CAYTLAGHSYEQYF
TRBD1,TRBV9,TRBJ1-6,-,TGTGCCAGCAGCGTAGGGGGGACAGTGGATTCACCCCTCCACTTT,CASSVGGTVDSPLHF
TRBD1,TRBV5-1,TRBJ2-3,-,TGCGCCAGCAGCTTGCGGGGACAGCGCACAGATACGCAGTATTTT,CASSLRGQRTDTQYF
-,TRBV18,TRBJ1-1,once,TGTGCCAGCTCACCTTCGAACGGTGGCGGGGTGAAAGCTTTCTTT,CASSPSNGGGVKAFF
-,TRBV7-6,TRBJ1-6,-,TGTGCCAGCAGCTTAGCGGGGGGGGCAGGGATAACTTCACCCCTCCACTTT,CASSLAGGAGITSPLHF
-,TRBV18,TRBJ2-1,-,TGTGCCAGCTCACCAATGGGGCCAGGCAATGAGCAGTTCTTC,CASSPMGPGNEQFF
TRBD1,TRBV19,TRBJ2-1,-,TGTGCCACACGGGACAGGATCAATGGTGAGCAGTTCTTC,CATRDRINGEQFF
TRBD2,TRBV19,TRBJ2-1,-,TGTGCCAGTAGTATAGGGACTAGCCCGACTGAGCAGTTCTTC,CASSIGTSPTEQFF